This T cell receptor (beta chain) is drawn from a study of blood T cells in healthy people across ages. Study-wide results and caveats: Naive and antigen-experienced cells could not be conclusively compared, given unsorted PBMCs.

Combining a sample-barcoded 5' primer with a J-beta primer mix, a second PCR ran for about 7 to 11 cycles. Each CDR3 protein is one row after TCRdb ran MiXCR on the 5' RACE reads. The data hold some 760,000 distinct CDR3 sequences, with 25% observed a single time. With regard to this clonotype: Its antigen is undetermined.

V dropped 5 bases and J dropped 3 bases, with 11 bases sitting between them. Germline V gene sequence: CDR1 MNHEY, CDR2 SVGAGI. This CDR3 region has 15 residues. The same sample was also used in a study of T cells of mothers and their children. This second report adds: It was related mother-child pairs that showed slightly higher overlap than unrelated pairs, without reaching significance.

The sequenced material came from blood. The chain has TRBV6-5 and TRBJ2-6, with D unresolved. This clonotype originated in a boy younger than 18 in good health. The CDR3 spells CASSNRAYGANVLTF. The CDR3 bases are TGTGCCAGCAGTAACCGGGCTTATGGGGCCAACGTCCTGACTTTC.